This T cell receptor beta chain appears in the sequencing data of a study of shared clonotypes between healthy human individuals. Turning to the study itself: Ranging from 18 to 49 in age, donors were a couple of women and three men.

Naive CD45RA+ and memory CD45RA-negative subsets were split from CD4+ cells. Regarding this clone: Its target is not known.

Study-wide findings and caveats: About 5.2% was the fraction of naive CD4 clonotypes found shared across four donors.

Deletions cut 5 bases from V and 4 bases from J, with 11 bases between. Looked up from germline, CDR1 is LNHDA and CDR2 is SQIVND (reference sequence). The CDR3 consists of 13 residues. Every immunoSEQ plate was one replicate of a subset's evenly spread DNA. Data came from immunoSEQ multiplex PCR; TCRdb stores just in-frame clones and leaves some out. The table has around 340,000 clones, less than 75% seen once; the top ten hold around 9.3%. The V gene is TRBV19, the J gene TRBJ1-2; D is uncertain. The sequenced sample consisted of memory CD4+ T cells sorted from blood. Subset meaning: CD45RA-negative fraction. This receptor was taken from a man aged 25 to 45 in good health. CDR3 coding DNA: TGTGCCAGTAGTTCTGAACGGGTCTATGGCTACACCTTC. This encodes CASSSERVYGYTF.